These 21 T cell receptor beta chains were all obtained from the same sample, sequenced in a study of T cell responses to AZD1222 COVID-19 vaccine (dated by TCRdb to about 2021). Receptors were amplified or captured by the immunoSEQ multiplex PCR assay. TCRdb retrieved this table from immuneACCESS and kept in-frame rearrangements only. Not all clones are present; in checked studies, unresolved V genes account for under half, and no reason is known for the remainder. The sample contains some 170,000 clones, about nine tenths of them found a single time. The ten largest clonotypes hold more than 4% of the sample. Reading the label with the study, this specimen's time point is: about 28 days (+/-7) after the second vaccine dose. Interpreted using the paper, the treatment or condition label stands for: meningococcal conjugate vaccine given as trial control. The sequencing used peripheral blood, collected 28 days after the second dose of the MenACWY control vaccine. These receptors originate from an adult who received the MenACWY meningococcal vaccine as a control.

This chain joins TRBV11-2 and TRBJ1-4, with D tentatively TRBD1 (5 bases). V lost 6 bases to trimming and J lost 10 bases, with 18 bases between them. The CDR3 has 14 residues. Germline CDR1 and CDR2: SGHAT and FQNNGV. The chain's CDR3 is CASSRGNRGAKLFF. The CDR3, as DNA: TGTGCCAGCAGTCGGGGTAACCGTGGGGCAAAACTGTTTTTT.

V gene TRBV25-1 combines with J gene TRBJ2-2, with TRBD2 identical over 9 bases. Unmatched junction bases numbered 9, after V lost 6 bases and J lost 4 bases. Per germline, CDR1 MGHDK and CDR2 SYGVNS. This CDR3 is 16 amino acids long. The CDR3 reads CASSSRLAALTGELFF. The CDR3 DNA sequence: TGTGCCAGCAGCTCGAGACTAGCGGCCCTCACCGGGGAGCTGTTTTTT.

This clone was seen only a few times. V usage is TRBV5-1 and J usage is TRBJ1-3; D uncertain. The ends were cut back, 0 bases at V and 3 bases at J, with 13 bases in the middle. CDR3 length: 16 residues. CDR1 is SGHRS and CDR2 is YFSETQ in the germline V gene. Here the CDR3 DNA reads TGCGCCAGCAGCTTGGAAGGGTTGTCTCGTGGAAACACCATATATTTT. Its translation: CASSLEGLSRGNTIYF. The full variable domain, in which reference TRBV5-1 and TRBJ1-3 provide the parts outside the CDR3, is KAGVTQTPRYLIKTRGQQVTLSCSPISGHRSVSWYQQTPGQGLQFLFEYFSETQRNKGNFPGRFSGRQFSNSRSEMNVSTLELGDSALYLCASSLEGLSRGNTIYFGEGSWLTVV.

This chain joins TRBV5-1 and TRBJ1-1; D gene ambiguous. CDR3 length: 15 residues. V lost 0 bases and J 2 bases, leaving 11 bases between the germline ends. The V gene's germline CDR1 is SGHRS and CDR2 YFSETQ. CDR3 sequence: CASSLAIRLNTEAFF. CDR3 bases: TGCGCCAGCAGCTTGGCTATACGGCTTAACACTGAAGCTTTCTTT.

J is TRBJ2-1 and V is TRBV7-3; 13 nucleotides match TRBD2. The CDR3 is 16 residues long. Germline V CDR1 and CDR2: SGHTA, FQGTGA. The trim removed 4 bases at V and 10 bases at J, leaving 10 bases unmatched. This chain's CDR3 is CASSSSGTSGNREQFF. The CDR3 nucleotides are TGTGCCAGCAGCTCCTCCGGGACTAGCGGGAATCGGGAGCAGTTCTTC.

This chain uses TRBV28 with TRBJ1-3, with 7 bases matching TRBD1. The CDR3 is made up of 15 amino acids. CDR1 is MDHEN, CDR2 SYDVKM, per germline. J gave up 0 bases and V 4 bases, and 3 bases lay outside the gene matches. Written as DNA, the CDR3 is TGTGCCAGCAGTTCGGGACAGCACTCTGGAAACACCATATATTTT. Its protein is CASSSGQHSGNTIYF.

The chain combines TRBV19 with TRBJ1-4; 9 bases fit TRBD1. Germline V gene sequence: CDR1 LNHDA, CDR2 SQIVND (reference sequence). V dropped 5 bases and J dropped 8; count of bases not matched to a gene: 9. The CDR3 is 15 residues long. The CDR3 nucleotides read TGTGCCAGTAGTCTCGGGACAGGGTTGGACGAAAAACTGTTTTTT. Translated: CASSLGTGLDEKLFF. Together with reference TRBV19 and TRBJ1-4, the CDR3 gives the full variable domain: DGGITQSPKYLFRKEGQNVTLSCEQNLNHDAMYWYRQDPGQGLRLIYYSQIVNDFQKGDIAEGYSVSREKKESFPLTVTSAQKNPTAFYLCASSLGTGLDEKLFFGSGTQLSVL.

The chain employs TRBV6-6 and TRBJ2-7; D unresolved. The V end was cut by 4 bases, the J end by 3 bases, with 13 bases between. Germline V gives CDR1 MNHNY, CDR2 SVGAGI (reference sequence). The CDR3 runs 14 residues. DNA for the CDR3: TGTGCCAGCAGTTCTCCAGACGGACGCTACGAGCAGTACTTC. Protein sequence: CASSSPDGRYEQYF.

CDR3 amino acids: CASSYTEFDTDTQYF. The CDR3 nucleotides read TGTGCCAGCAGTTACACGGAGTTTGACACAGATACGCAGTATTTT. The chain recombines TRBV6-5 with TRBJ2-3; unclear D gene. Germline V gene sequence: CDR1 MNHEY, CDR2 SVGAGI. Trimming stripped 2 bases from V and 2 bases from J, with 11 bases between. CDR3 length: 15 amino acids.

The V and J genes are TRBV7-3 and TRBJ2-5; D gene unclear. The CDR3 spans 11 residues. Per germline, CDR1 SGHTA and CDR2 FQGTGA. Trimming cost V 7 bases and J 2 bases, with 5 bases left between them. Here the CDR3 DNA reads TGTGCCAGCATCAGTCAAGAGACCCAGTACTTC. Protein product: CASISQETQYF.

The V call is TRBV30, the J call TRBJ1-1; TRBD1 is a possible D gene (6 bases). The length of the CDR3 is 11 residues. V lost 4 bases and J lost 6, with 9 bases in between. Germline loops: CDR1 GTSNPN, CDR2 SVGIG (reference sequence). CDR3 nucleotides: TGTGCCTGGACCCGACAGGCTGAAGCTTTCTTT. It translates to CAWTRQAEAFF.

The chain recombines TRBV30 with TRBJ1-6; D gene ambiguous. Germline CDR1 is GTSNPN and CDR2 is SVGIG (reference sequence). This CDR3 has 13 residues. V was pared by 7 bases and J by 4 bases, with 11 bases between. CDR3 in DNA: TGTGCCTCCCGTGGGGAGTATAATTCACCCCTCCACTTT. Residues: CASRGEYNSPLHF.

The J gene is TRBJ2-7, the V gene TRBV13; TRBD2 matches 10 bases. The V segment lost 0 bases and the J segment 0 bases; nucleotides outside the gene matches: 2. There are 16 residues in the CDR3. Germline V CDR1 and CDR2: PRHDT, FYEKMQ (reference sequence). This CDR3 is CASSLGQREGSYEQYF. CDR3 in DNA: TGTGCCAGCAGCTTAGGCCAGCGGGAGGGCTCCTACGAGCAGTACTTC.

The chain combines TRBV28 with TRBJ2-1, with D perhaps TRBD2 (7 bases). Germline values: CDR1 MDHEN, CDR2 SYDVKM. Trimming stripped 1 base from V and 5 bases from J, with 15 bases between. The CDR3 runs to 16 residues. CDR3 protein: CASSLSGGRGHNEQFF. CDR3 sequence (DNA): TGTGCCAGCAGTTTATCCGGGGGGCGAGGACACAATGAGCAGTTCTTC.

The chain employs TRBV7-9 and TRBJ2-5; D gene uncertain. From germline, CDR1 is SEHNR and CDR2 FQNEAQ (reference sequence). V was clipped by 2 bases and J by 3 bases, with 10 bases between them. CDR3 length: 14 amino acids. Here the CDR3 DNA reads TGTGCCAGCAGCTTATACGGCCGGGAAGAGACCCAGTACTTC. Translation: CASSLYGREETQYF.

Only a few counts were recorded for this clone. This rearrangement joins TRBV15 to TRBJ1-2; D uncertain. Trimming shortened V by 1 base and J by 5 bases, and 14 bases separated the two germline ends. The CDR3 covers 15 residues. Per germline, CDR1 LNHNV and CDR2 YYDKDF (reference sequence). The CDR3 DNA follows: TGTGCCACCAGCAGAGCCACGGCCTCCCCTTATGGCTACACCTTC. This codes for CATSRATASPYGYTF.

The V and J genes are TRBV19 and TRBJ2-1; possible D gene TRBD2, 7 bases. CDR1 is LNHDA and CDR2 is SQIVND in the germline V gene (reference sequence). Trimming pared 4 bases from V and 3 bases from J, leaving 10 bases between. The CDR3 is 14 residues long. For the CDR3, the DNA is TGTGCCAGTAGTACAGGGGAGGGCTACAATGAGCAGTTCTTC. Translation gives CASSTGEGYNEQFF.

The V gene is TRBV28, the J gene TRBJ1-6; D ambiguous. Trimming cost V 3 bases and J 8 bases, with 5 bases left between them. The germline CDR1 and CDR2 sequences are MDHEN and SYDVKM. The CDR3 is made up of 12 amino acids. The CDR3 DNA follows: TGTGCCAGCAGTTTCAGCCATTCACCCCTCCACTTT. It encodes CASSFSHSPLHF.

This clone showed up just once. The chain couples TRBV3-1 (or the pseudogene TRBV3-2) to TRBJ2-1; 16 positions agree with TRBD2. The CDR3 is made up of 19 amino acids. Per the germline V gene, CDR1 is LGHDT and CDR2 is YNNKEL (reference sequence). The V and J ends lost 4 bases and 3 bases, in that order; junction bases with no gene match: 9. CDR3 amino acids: CASSPPGLAGGPLYNEQFF. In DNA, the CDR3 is TGTGCCAGCAGCCCGCCGGGACTAGCGGGAGGGCCTCTCTACAATGAGCAGTTCTTC.

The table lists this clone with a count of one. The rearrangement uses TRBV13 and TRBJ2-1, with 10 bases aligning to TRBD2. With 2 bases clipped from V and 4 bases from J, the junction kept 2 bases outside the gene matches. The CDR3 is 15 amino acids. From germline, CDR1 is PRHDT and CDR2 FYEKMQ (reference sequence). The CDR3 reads CASSLRLAGYNEQFF. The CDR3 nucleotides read TGTGCCAGCAGCTTACGACTAGCGGGTTACAATGAGCAGTTCTTC.

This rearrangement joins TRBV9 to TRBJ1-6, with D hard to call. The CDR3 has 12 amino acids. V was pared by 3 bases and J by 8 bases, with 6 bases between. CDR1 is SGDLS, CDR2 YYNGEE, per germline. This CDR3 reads CASSGPYSPLHF. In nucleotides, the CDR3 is TGTGCCAGCAGCGGACCTTATTCACCCCTCCACTTT.